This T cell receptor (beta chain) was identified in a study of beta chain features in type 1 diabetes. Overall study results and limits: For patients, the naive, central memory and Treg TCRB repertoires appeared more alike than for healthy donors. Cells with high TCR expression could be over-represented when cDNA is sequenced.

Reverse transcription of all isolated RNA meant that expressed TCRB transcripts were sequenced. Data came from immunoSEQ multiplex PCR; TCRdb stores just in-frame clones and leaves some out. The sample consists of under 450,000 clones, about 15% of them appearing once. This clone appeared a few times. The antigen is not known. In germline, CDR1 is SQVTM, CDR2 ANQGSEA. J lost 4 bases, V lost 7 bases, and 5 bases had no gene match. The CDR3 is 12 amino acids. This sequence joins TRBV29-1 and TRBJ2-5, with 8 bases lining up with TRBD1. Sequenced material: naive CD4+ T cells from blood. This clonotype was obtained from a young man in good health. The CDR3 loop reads CSELTGGETQYF. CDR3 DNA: TGCAGCGAACTTACAGGGGGAGAGACCCAGTACTTC. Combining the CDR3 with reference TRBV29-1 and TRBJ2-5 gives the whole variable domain SAVISQKPSRDICQRGTSLTIQCQVDSQVTMMFWYRQQPGQSLTLIATANQGSEATYESGFVIDKFPISRPNLTFSTLTVSNMSPEDSSIYLCSELTGGETQYFGPGTRLLVL.